Shown below are 5 T cell receptor beta chains from a single sample sequenced in a study of T-cell memory formation after mild COVID-19. TCRdb reprocessed the 5' RACE reads via MiXCR and lists one record per CDR3 protein. The profile shows approximately 99,000 distinct CDR3 sequences, 15% to 20% of them singletons. Sequencing was done on a sample of PBMCs or a T cell subset sorted from them (not recorded which). The source is a man between 18 and 35 years old who had mild COVID-19 (a few samples of this study predate the infection). Cell type and time point are not known.

The V call is TRBV28, the J call TRBJ1-1, with a possible D match to TRBD1 (6 bases). The germline V gene encodes CDR1 MDHEN and CDR2 SYDVKM. V was cut by 5 bases and J by 5 bases, with 12 bases left in between. This CDR3 contains 13 residues. Written as DNA, the CDR3 is TGTGCCAGCAGTATCACAGGGTGGACTGAAGCTTTCTTT. Translating gives CASSITGWTEAFF.

This clonotype was seen more than once but under ten times. CDR3 loop: CASSLMPTGAFF. As DNA, the CDR3 is TGTGCCAGCAGCTTAATGCCGACGGGAGCTTTCTTT. V is TRBV7-2 and J is TRBJ1-1; the D is unclear. Germline assignment: CDR1 SGHTA and CDR2 FQGNSA. Trimming took off 2 bases at V and 10 bases at J, with 11 bases between the two ends. There are 12 residues in the CDR3.

The V and J genes are TRBV3-1 and TRBJ1-1; D ambiguous. Germline V lookup: CDR1 LGHDT, CDR2 YNNKEL (reference sequence). V was shortened by 3 bases and J by 7 bases, with 15 bases between the two germline ends. The CDR3 length is 14 residues. DNA for the CDR3: TGTGCCAGCAGCCATGCTTCTCGAGACGGTGAAGCTTTCTTT. Its translation is CASSHASRDGEAFF.

This clonotype was observed a few times. This sequence joins TRBV18 and TRBJ1-2; D is uncertain. This CDR3 comprises 12 residues. The V end was cut by 2 bases, the J end by 7 bases, with 8 bases between. Germline V gene data show CDR1 as KGHSH and CDR2 as LQKENI. CDR3 region: CASSPFLRGYTF. The CDR3 nucleotides are TGTGCCAGCTCACCATTCTTGCGTGGCTACACCTTC.

This clonotype was counted only a few times. J is TRBJ2-2 and V is TRBV5-1, with a weak D call TRBD2 (5 bases). Trimming stripped 5 bases from V and 6 bases from J, with 14 bases between. This CDR3 comprises 14 residues. CDR1 and CDR2 from the germline V gene are SGHRS and YFSETQ. CDR3 nucleotides: TGCGCCAGCAGGGCGAGTCTAGCACCCGGGGAGCTGTTTTTT. This sequence encodes CASRASLAPGELFF.